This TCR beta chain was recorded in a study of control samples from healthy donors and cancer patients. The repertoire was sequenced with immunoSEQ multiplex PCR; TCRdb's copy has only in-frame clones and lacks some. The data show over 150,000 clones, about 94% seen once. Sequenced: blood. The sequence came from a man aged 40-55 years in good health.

CDR3 DNA sequence: TGTGCCAGCTCACCATTGCCCAGCAGGGGTAATGAAAAACTGTTTTTT. This translates into CASSPLPSRGNEKLFF. This sequence joins TRBV18 and TRBJ1-4, with a possible D match to TRBD1 (6 bases). There are 16 residues in the CDR3. Trimming removed 2 bases at V and 4 bases at J, with 14 bases between. The germline CDR1 and CDR2 sequences are KGHSH and LQKENI.